The 18 T cell receptor beta chains in this list originate from one sample, sequenced in a study of blood T cell repertoires in COVID-19. The assay was immunoSEQ multiplex PCR, and TCRdb's table has in-frame clones only and misses some. Of about 24,000 clones listed, about nine tenths are singletons. What was sequenced was peripheral blood. Receptor source: a woman in her 70s with active COVID-19.

This chain uses TRBV19 with TRBJ1-6; unclear D gene. Trimming pared 8 bases from V and 3 bases from J, leaving 5 bases between. CDR1 is LNHDA and CDR2 is SQIVND in the germline V gene (reference sequence). The CDR3 covers 12 residues. CDR3 loop: CASQIYNSPLHF. The CDR3 region has the DNA TGTGCCAGTCAGATCTATAATTCACCCCTCCACTTT.

The chain couples TRBV6-2 or TRBV6-3 to TRBJ1-2; no reliable D call. The germline gives CDR1 MNHEY, CDR2 SVGEGT. This CDR3 contains 11 residues. V lost 4 bases, J lost 4 bases, and 4 bases lay in between. CDR3 DNA sequence: TGTGCCAGCAGTTCTCCCTATGGCTACACCTTC. This translates into CASSSPYGYTF.

The chain uses TRBV5-1 and TRBJ2-3, with unresolved D. Germline V gene data show CDR1 as SGHRS and CDR2 as YFSETQ. Trimming shortened V by 4 bases and J by 5 bases, and 14 bases separated the two germline ends. The CDR3 has 14 residues. DNA of the CDR3: TGCGCCAGCAGCCTGAGCGTTAGTGGAGATACGCAGTATTTT. Residues: CASSLSVSGDTQYF.

The chain employs TRBV5-6 and TRBJ2-5, with D possibly matching TRBD1 (7 bases). The CDR3 consists of 15 residues. V lost 1 base and J lost 2, with 12 bases in between. The V gene's germline CDR1 is SGHDT and CDR2 YYEEEE. Here the CDR3 reads CASSLRGTAQETQYF. The CDR3 DNA is TGTGCCAGCAGCTTGCGGGGGACAGCACAAGAGACCCAGTACTTC.

The V and J genes are TRBV4-1 and TRBJ2-7; 8 nucleotides align to TRBD2. The germline V gene has CDR1 MGHRA and CDR2 YSYEKL. The trim removed 2 bases at V and 4 bases at J, leaving 1 base unmatched. The CDR3 is 13 residues long. Written as DNA, the CDR3 is TGCGCCAGCAGCCAACCTAGCGGGTACGAGCAGTACTTC. Its translation: CASSQPSGYEQYF.

V gene TRBV27 combines with J gene TRBJ1-1, with D uncertain. This CDR3 has 14 residues. The germline V and J ends were trimmed by 2 bases and 0 bases, with 7 bases remaining between them. Germline loops: CDR1 MNHEY, CDR2 SMNVEV (reference sequence). Here the CDR3 reads CASSLRRLNTEAFF. Written as DNA, the CDR3 is TGTGCCAGCAGTTTACGCAGGCTGAACACTGAAGCTTTCTTT.

This chain links TRBV19 with TRBJ1-2, with a weak D call TRBD1 (5 bases). Germline CDR1 and CDR2: LNHDA and SQIVND (reference sequence). V dropped 4 bases and J dropped 3 bases, with 12 bases sitting between them. This CDR3 contains 14 residues. For the CDR3, the DNA is TGTGCCAGTAGTAGTAACAGGATGTACTATGGCTACACCTTC. Translation: CASSSNRMYYGYTF.

The chain carries TRBV7-6 and TRBJ1-5, with D unresolved. CDR3 length: 16 amino acids. Trimming left V 1 base short and J 5 bases short, with 15 bases between. Germline assignment: CDR1 SGHVS and CDR2 FNYEAQ. The CDR3 protein is CASSLESGGTYQPQHF. In DNA form, the CDR3 reads TGTGCCAGCAGCTTAGAGTCTGGCGGAACTTATCAGCCCCAGCATTTT.

The V call is TRBV27, the J call TRBJ1-6; D is possibly TRBD1 (6 bases). Germline values: CDR1 MNHEY, CDR2 SMNVEV (reference sequence). The CDR3 sequence is 17 residues long. V lost 1 base and J 6 bases, leaving 16 bases between the germline ends. The CDR3 reads CASSLYDRSILNSPLHF. The CDR3 region has the DNA TGTGCCAGCAGTTTATATGACAGGTCCATCCTTAATTCACCCCTCCACTTT.

The gene calls are TRBV7-8 and TRBJ2-3; 8 positions agree with TRBD2. With 5 bases clipped from V and 4 bases from J, the junction kept 5 bases outside the gene matches. Germline V CDR1 and CDR2: SGHVS, FQNEAQ. The length of the CDR3 is 14 residues. The CDR3 sequence is CASSTNSGADTQYF. In nucleotides, the CDR3 is TGTGCCAGCAGCACAAATAGCGGGGCAGATACGCAGTATTTT.

This sequence joins TRBV2 and TRBJ2-1, with TRBD2 identical over 8 bases. Per germline, CDR1 SNHLY and CDR2 FYNNEI. With V trimmed by 7 bases and J by 4 bases, 15 bases remained unmatched. The CDR3 runs 17 residues. The CDR3 loop is CASKSAGGRFVYNEQFF. The CDR3 coding sequence is TGTGCCAGCAAAAGCGCGGGGGGCCGCTTCGTTTACAATGAGCAGTTCTTC.

The rearrangement joins TRBV7-2 to TRBJ2-3; no definite D call. V lost 0 bases and J lost 6, with 10 bases in between. CDR3 length equals 14 residues. From germline, CDR1 is SGHTA and CDR2 FQGNSA. The chain's CDR3 is CASSLAAVLDTQYF. CDR3 DNA sequence: TGTGCCAGCAGCTTAGCGGCGGTCCTCGATACGCAGTATTTT.

This chain connects TRBV6-2 or TRBV6-3 to TRBJ2-4; TRBD1 matches at 7 bases. The length of the CDR3 is 12 residues. CDR1 and CDR2 from the germline V gene are MNHEY and SVGEGT. V was pared by 5 bases and J by 16 bases, with 11 bases of the junction left unmatched. The CDR3 DNA sequence: TGTGCCAGCAGTCAAGGGCCAGGGGGTGCCTACTTC. Translating it yields CASSQGPGGAYF.

On this clone: Other DNA sequences in this specimen translate into the identical CDR3. The rearrangement uses TRBV5-1 and TRBJ1-5; no definite D call. There are 13 residues in the CDR3. Germline values: CDR1 SGHRS, CDR2 YFSETQ. V gave up 0 bases and J gave up 5 bases, with 6 bases separating them. CDR3 nucleotide sequence: TGCGCCAGCAGCTTGGCCCCCGATCAGCCCCAGCATTTT. Translation gives CASSLAPDQPQHF. The whole variable domain, filled in from reference TRBV5-1 and TRBJ1-5, reads KAGVTQTPRYLIKTRGQQVTLSCSPISGHRSVSWYQQTPGQGLQFLFEYFSETQRNKGNFPGRFSGRQFSNSRSEMNVSTLELGDSALYLCASSLAPDQPQHFGDGTRLSIL.

This clone was seen once. V and J are TRBV5-5 and TRBJ2-7, with D possibly being TRBD2 (6 bases). The CDR3 has 13 amino acids. The V end was cut by 0 bases, the J end by 9 bases, with 13 bases between. The germline CDR1 and CDR2 sequences are SGHKS and YYEKEE (reference sequence). The CDR3: CASSLAGERRQYF. The CDR3 DNA reads as TGTGCCAGCAGCTTGGCGGGGGAAAGGCGGCAGTACTTC. Full variable domain (remainder filled in from reference TRBV5-5 and TRBJ2-7): DAGVTQSPTHLIKTRGQQVTLRCSPISGHKSVSWYQQVLGQGPQFIFQYYEKEERGRGNFPDRFSARQFPNYSSELNVNALLLGDSALYLCASSLAGERRQYFGPGTRLTVT.

V gene TRBV2 combines with J gene TRBJ2-5; TRBD1 might be the D (5 bases). This CDR3 region has 14 residues. The V end lost 6 bases, the J end lost 2 bases, and 13 bases lay between the germline ends. Germline CDR1 SNHLY, CDR2 FYNNEI. CDR3 loop: CASSYDSLQETQYF. The CDR3 coding sequence is TGTGCCAGCAGCTATGACAGCCTACAAGAGACCCAGTACTTC.

V is TRBV7-3 and J is TRBJ2-7; a weak D match, TRBD1 (7 bases). This CDR3 contains 13 residues. Trimming took 4 bases from V and 8 from J, leaving 15 bases between them. The germline V gene encodes CDR1 SGHTA and CDR2 FQGTGA. CDR3 bases: TGTGCCAGCAGCTCGGAGACAGGGAGGAAGCAGTACTTC. Amino acids: CASSSETGRKQYF. Variable domain in full (rest from reference TRBV7-3 and TRBJ2-7): GAGVSQTPSNKVTEKGKYVELRCDPISGHTALYWYRQSLGQGPEFLIYFQGTGAADDSGLPNDRFFAVRPEGSVSTLKIQRTERGDSAVYLCASSSETGRKQYFGPGTRLTVT.

V is TRBV7-3 and J is TRBJ2-1; TRBD2 matches 10 bases. Losses at the gene ends were 0 bases for V and 8 bases for J; bases not matched to a gene: 7. The CDR3 length is 16 residues. Per germline, CDR1 SGHTA and CDR2 FQGTGA. CDR3 DNA sequence: TGTGCCAGCAGCTTAACTGGAACTAGCGGGGTACATGAGCAGTTCTTC. Translated: CASSLTGTSGVHEQFF.